Listed here are 12 T cell receptor beta chains from one sample, sequenced in a study of cytomegalovirus exposure and HLA in healthy donors. A multiplex PCR was run with 60 Vbeta primers and 13 Jbeta primers. Measured with immunoSEQ multiplex PCR; TCRdb has only the in-frame clones, and not every one. The sample holds about 220,000 clones, roughly 84% seen once. The sample comprised PBMCs. The receptor source for this set is a boy aged 2 to 10 in good health and CMV-seronegative.

The chain employs TRBV19 and TRBJ2-1; TRBD2 agrees at 13 bases. Germline V gives CDR1 LNHDA, CDR2 SQIVND (reference sequence). The CDR3 loop spans 17 amino acids. V shed 3 bases, J shed 5 bases, and the junction held 7 bases outside the gene matches. The CDR3 DNA follows: TGTGCCAGTAGTATCACCCTGGGACTAGCGGGAAACAATGAGCAGTTCTTC. This encodes CASSITLGLAGNNEQFF.

This CDR3 reads CASSPGTEQYF. DNA for the CDR3: TGTGCCAGCAGCCCTGGGACAGAGCAGTACTTC. The V and J genes are TRBV7-9 and TRBJ2-7; D is perhaps TRBD1 (6 bases). The V end was cut by 5 bases, the J end by 7 bases, with 9 bases between. Germline V gene sequence: CDR1 SEHNR, CDR2 FQNEAQ (reference sequence). The CDR3 sequence is 11 residues long.

This sequence joins TRBV9 and TRBJ2-7; D remains ambiguous. The CDR3 runs to 13 residues. Trimming removed 3 bases at V and 0 bases at J, with 7 bases between. Germline assignment: CDR1 SGDLS and CDR2 YYNGEE. In DNA, the CDR3 is TGTGCCAGCAGCGGCGGTAGCTCCTACGAGCAGTACTTC. This codes for CASSGGSSYEQYF.

This chain links TRBV11-2 with TRBJ2-5; TRBD1 matches 11 bases. V gave up 6 bases and J gave up 4 bases; unmatched junction bases: 7. The germline CDR1 and CDR2 sequences are SGHAT and FQNNGV. The CDR3 is 15 amino acids. The CDR3 DNA sequence: TGTGCCAGCAGTCCTCGGGACAGGGGGGGAGAGACCCAGTACTTC. Translation gives CASSPRDRGGETQYF.

This clone was seen just once. This rearrangement joins TRBV30 to TRBJ1-2, with no clear D. This CDR3 region has 12 residues. Germline-derived CDR1 and CDR2 are GTSNPN and SVGIG (reference sequence). Deletions cut 1 base from V and 8 bases from J, with 11 bases between. The CDR3 loop reads CAWSGAGGGYTF. In DNA, the CDR3 is TGTGCCTGGAGTGGGGCGGGAGGGGGCTACACCTTC.

The V call is TRBV5-6, the J call TRBJ2-7; D unclear. Germline V lookup: CDR1 SGHDT, CDR2 YYEEEE. With 0 bases removed from V and 6 bases from J, the gap between germline ends came to 10 bases. This CDR3 spans 13 amino acids. The CDR3 DNA is TGTGCCAGCAGCTTGGCGGGTACCGGCGAGCAGTACTTC. Protein: CASSLAGTGEQYF.

The chain carries TRBV11-3 and TRBJ2-3; TRBD2 aligns across 13 bases. The CDR3 is 17 residues long. The J segment lost 2 bases and the V segment lost 1 base, leaving 3 bases of the junction unmatched. Germline CDR1 and CDR2: SGHNT and YENEEA. The CDR3 bases are TGTGCCAGCAGCTTAGGGGGACTAGCGGGGTACACAGATACGCAGTATTTT. Its protein product is CASSLGGLAGYTDTQYF.

The chain carries TRBV30 and TRBJ1-2, with TRBD1 identical over 7 bases. J gave up 4 bases and V 6 bases, and 11 bases lay outside the gene matches. The CDR3 sequence is 14 residues long. In germline, CDR1 is GTSNPN, CDR2 SVGIG (reference sequence). The CDR3 coding sequence is TGTGCCTGTAAAATACCGGGACAGCCCTATGGCTACACCTTC. This translates into CACKIPGQPYGYTF.

This clone was picked up one time. This sequence joins TRBV15 and TRBJ1-1; D is perhaps TRBD1 (5 bases). V lost 5 bases, J lost 6 bases, and 13 bases lay in between. The CDR3 runs to 13 residues. Looked up from germline, CDR1 is LNHNV and CDR2 is YYDKDF (reference sequence). CDR3 DNA: TGTGCCACCAGCTTTGGGGGGTCTGCTGAAGCTTTCTTT. Translated, it gives CATSFGGSAEAFF.

V is TRBV6-5 and J is TRBJ2-7; 8 positions agree with TRBD2. The junction had 5 bases not matched to a gene; V was cut back by 6 bases and J by 4 bases. This CDR3 has 13 amino acids. Germline V gene lookup returns CDR1 MNHEY and CDR2 SVGAGI. Here the CDR3 DNA reads TGTGCCAGCAGGAGCGGGAGTACATACGAGCAGTACTTC. Its translation: CASRSGSTYEQYF.

This sequence joins TRBV25-1 and TRBJ1-2, with 9 bases identical to TRBD1. The germline CDR1 and CDR2 sequences are MGHDK and SYGVNS. V lost 4 bases to trimming and J lost 3 bases; unmatched junction nucleotides: 6. The CDR3 is 15 residues long. The chain's CDR3 is CASSGTGGADYGYTF. In DNA form, the CDR3 reads TGTGCCAGCAGTGGAACAGGGGGCGCCGACTATGGCTACACCTTC.

The gene calls are TRBV4-1 and TRBJ2-3; possibly TRBD2 for D (6 bases). Germline V gene lookup returns CDR1 MGHRA and CDR2 YSYEKL. The V end lost 5 bases, the J end lost 2 bases, and 14 bases lay between the germline ends. The CDR3 is made up of 15 amino acids. CDR3 sequence: CASSSHREYTDTQYF. The DNA for the CDR3 is TGCGCCAGCAGCTCACACCGGGAGTACACAGATACGCAGTATTTT.